This paragraph reports one TCR beta chain. These data belong to a study of OX40 agonist ivuxolimab in advanced cancers. Study overall: Ivuxolimab, an agonist antibody against OX40 (CD134), was given to patients. Prior anti-PD-1, anti-PD-L1 or anti-CTLA-4 therapy was allowed; around 40% had some.

Libraries were prepared by immunoSEQ multiplex PCR; TCRdb keeps only in-frame clonotypes and omits some of them. This sample has 20,000 to 25,000 clones, with over 75% found just once. The sample in question was CD4+ or CD8+ T cells sorted from blood, obtained in a trial of the OX40 agonist ivuxolimab. The clonotype was recovered from an adult with an advanced solid tumor such as melanoma, head and neck, liver or kidney cancer.

CDR3 DNA: TGTGCCAGCTTCGAGGACAGAAACACAGATACGCAGTATTTT. Translated, it gives CASFEDRNTDTQYF. The chain links TRBV18 to TRBJ2-3, with D perhaps matching TRBD1 (6 bases). CDR3 length: 14 residues. CDR1 is KGHSH, CDR2 LQKENI, per germline. V lost 7 bases and J 2 bases, leaving 13 bases between the germline ends.